Detailed here is one T cell receptor beta chain. The clone's antigen remains unknown. No base quality information exists; no much larger clone differs at one position. This record belongs to a study of blood T cell repertoires in COVID-19 (TCRdb year 2020). Context from the whole study: The collaborator samples originated in the United States, Italy and Spain and spanned the acute and convalescent phases of COVID-19. The prospective study material was composed of cDNA or gDNA derived from T cells, B-cell-depleted T cells, or PBMCs. Subjects who had been exposed to COVID-19, were actively infected with it, or had recovered from it provided the deeply sampled blood TCRbeta repertoires that made up the dataset. Samples were obtained from the ongoing ImmuneRACE study (first 160 participants) and from about 1,300 subjects provided by 6 global collaborators. The repertoires were made available in a free public database intended to serve as a resource for research on the immune response to SARS-CoV-2. Sample metadata almost always included a de-identified subject ID, COVID-19 status, age in years and sex. Where available, HLA class I and class II types were obtained from metadata supplied by the sample provider rather than from assay-based typing. Paper-wide results and their limitations: Clinical and demographic metadata were provided uncurated, with the amount varying by source and participant.

CDR1 and CDR2 (SQVTM, ANQGSEA) derive from the germline V gene. The CDR3 covers 13 residues, taking in both the cysteine and the phenylalanine. CDR3 DNA only is kept here, 39 bases in frame from base 1. V is clipped by 6 bases and J by 2 bases, and the sequence between their germline boundaries is 10 bases long. TCRbeta CDR3 regions were amplified from genomic DNA by means of the immunoSEQ Assay, a bias-controlled multiplex PCR. On the study's bioinformatics: Within the assay, amplification of reference gene primers was used to estimate how many nucleated cells each sample contained. Sequence reads were collapsed and filtered to measure the absolute abundance of every unique TCRbeta CDR3 rearrangement. For each sample, productive Simpson clonality was calculated as the square root of Simpson's diversity index over productive rearrangements. TCRdb stores this immuneACCESS table with in-frame sequences only. Part of the clones is absent; in the studies checked, under half of the shortfall reflects unresolved V genes, and no reason is known for the rest. V and J calls and clone size are given by that table; D and trimming were obtained from the DNA. The sample table contains about 130,000 clones; only one count was recorded for about four fifths of them. Of the sample, about 11% is held by the ten largest clones.

Each collaborating institution followed its own protocols to collect whole blood in K2EDTA tubes. Collaborator samples were shipped for TCRbeta analysis as frozen whole blood, isolated PBMCs, or DNA extracted from either sample type. The clonotype comes from a man in his 60s with acute or convalescent COVID-19. Source material: peripheral blood. The chain joins TRBV29-1 to TRBJ1-4, with a tentative D gene TRBD1 over 5 matching bases. The sequence in DNA is TGCAGCGTCCGACCAGGGACTAATGAAAAACTGTTTTTT. Translated, it gives CSVRPGTNEKLFF.